The clone carrying this TCR beta chain has a handful of counts. Antigen unknown. This record comes from a study of T-cell memory formation after mild COVID-19. Study-wide context: TCR clustering was largely donor specific. Points from the study as a whole: Clones that contracted from day 15 to 85 were balanced CD4/CD8, while later expanders leaned CD4+.

The CDR3 consists of 14 residues. After removal of 6 bases from V and 2 bases from J, the junction contained 5 bases not matched to a gene. From germline, CDR1 is SGHTA and CDR2 FQGNSA. TCRdb called the 5' RACE reads again in MiXCR, with one record for every CDR3 protein. The sample lists 130,000 to 150,000 distinct CDR3 sequences, roughly 6.2% seen once, with about 2% in the top ten. This sequence joins TRBV7-2 and TRBJ2-5, with 8 bases identical to TRBD1. This sequence originates from an adult woman who had mild COVID-19 (a few samples of this study predate the infection). Cell type and time point are not known. Sample: PBMCs or a T cell subset sorted from them (not recorded which). The CDR3 DNA reads as TGTGCCAGCAGAATAAGACAGGGGCAAGAGACCCAGTACTTC. The encoded protein is CASRIRQGQETQYF.